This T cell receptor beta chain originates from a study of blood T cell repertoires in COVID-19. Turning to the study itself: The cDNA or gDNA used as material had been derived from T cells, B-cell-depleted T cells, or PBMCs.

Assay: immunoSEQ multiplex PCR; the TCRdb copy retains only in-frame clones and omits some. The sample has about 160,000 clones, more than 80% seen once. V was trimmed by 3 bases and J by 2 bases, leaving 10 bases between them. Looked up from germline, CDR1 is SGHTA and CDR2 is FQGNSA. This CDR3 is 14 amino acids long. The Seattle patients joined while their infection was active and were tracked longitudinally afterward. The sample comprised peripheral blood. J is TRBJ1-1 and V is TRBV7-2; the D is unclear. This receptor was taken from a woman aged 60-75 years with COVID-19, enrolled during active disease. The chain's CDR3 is CASSFGRINTEAFF. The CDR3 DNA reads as TGTGCCAGCAGCTTCGGCAGGATCAACACTGAAGCTTTCTTT.